Listed below are T cell receptor beta chains from one sample, sequenced in a study of blood T cells in healthy people across ages. One entry per CDR3 protein, called by TCRdb with MiXCR from the 5' RACE reads. The table shows 1 million or so distinct CDR3 sequences, with 35% to 55% occurring only once. What was sequenced was blood. The receptors originated from a woman in her fifties or sixties in good health. Each CDR3 is given with its conserved first and last residue.

v_gene: TRBV6-5; len: 14; CDR3aa: CASRVAFSSYEQYF
v_gene: TRBV5-1; len: 15; CDR3aa: CASSLAAQMNTEAFF
v_gene: TRBV6-1; len: 14; CDR3aa: CASSERQRDQPQHF
v_gene: TRBV20-1; len: 16; CDR3aa: CSASSPSGGGFYEQYF
v_gene: TRBV20-1; len: 14; CDR3aa: CSAPPREINQPQHF
v_gene: TRBV13; len: 16; CDR3aa: CASSLGSRRAKNIQYF
v_gene: TRBV29-1; len: 15; CDR3aa: CSVEGRDRGADTQYF
v_gene: TRBV5-1; len: 13; CDR3aa: CASREVSNTEAFF
v_gene: TRBV2; len: 15; CDR3aa: CASSDETALQETQYF
v_gene: TRBV6-5; len: 14; CDR3aa: CASSWAGQGYGYTF
v_gene: TRBV15; len: 15; CDR3aa: CATSRAGQGDTEAFF
v_gene: TRBV6-5; len: 15; CDR3aa: CASSYLAGGFNEQFF
v_gene: TRBV29-1; len: 8; CDR3aa: CSDGAQYF
v_gene: TRBV11-1; len: 17; CDR3aa: CASSLSKRASSGETQYF
v_gene: TRBV20-1; len: 12; CDR3aa: CSARVSADTQYF
v_gene: TRBV9; len: 13; CDR3aa: CASSPGQGTEAFF
v_gene: TRBV9; len: 16; CDR3aa: CASSGSGRADIYEQYF
v_gene: TRBV20-1; len: 15; CDR3aa: CSAREGQGVGDTQYF
v_gene: TRBV12-3/TRBV12-4; len: 14; CDR3aa: CASSYGGYDEKLFF
v_gene: TRBV20-1; len: 16; CDR3aa: CSARDREALSYNEQFF
v_gene: TRBV6-6; len: 16; CDR3aa: CASSPLGTGVEETQYF
v_gene: TRBV29-1; len: 14; CDR3aa: CSVSDTKLSYGYTF
v_gene: TRBV5-1; len: 17; CDR3aa: CASSTGTSGRVQETQYF
v_gene: TRBV6-1; len: 12; CDR3aa: CASTGHSYEQYF
v_gene: TRBV13; len: 15; CDR3aa: CASSLGLDRTNEQYF
v_gene: TRBV11-2; len: 15; CDR3aa: CASSSKMFRLGEQYF
v_gene: TRBV5-5; len: 12; CDR3aa: CASSIISYEQYF
v_gene: TRBV7-8; len: 14; CDR3aa: CASRGPQTQETRYF
v_gene: TRBV20-1; len: 13; CDR3aa: CSASPTIDNEQFF
v_gene: TRBV2; len: 16; CDR3aa: CASSKERVSSYNEQYF
v_gene: TRBV12-3/TRBV12-4; len: 17; CDR3aa: CASSLEMTSGSTDTQYF
v_gene: TRBV5-1; len: 15; CDR3aa: CASSLVAGGVYEQFF
v_gene: TRBV4-1; len: 16; CDR3aa: CASSQEGRETYNEQYF
v_gene: TRBV5-1; len: 13; CDR3aa: CASKGGISYEQYF
v_gene: TRBV28; len: 13; CDR3aa: CASRNSRFEGYTF
v_gene: TRBV7-2; len: 12; CDR3aa: CASSPDRVRKYF
v_gene: TRBV12-3/TRBV12-4; len: 15; CDR3aa: CASTKGRLSGNTIYF
v_gene: TRBV4-1; len: 18; CDR3aa: CASSQEEMVGMNTGELFF
v_gene: TRBV5-8; len: 17; CDR3aa: CASSLSGPSGSYNEQFF
v_gene: TRBV10-3; len: 16; CDR3aa: CAISENLAGDTGELFF
v_gene: TRBV5-1; len: 15; CDR3aa: CASRPHTGNNQPQHF
v_gene: TRBV12-3/TRBV12-4; len: 14; CDR3aa: CASRYGGGEETQYF
v_gene: TRBV7-9; len: 19; CDR3aa: CASSLGLQLAGGFQETLYF
v_gene: TRBV14; len: 16; CDR3aa: CASSQVGDGGLYEQYF
v_gene: TRBV2; len: 15; CDR3aa: CASSVTVQIGNEQFF
v_gene: TRBV20-1; len: 13; CDR3aa: CSAWTSGKGTQYF
v_gene: TRBV28; len: 15; CDR3aa: CASSLSNRGQETQYF
v_gene: TRBV29-1; len: 15; CDR3aa: CSVEEREGFPYGYTF
v_gene: TRBV7-9; len: 13; CDR3aa: CASRTGGVGEAFF